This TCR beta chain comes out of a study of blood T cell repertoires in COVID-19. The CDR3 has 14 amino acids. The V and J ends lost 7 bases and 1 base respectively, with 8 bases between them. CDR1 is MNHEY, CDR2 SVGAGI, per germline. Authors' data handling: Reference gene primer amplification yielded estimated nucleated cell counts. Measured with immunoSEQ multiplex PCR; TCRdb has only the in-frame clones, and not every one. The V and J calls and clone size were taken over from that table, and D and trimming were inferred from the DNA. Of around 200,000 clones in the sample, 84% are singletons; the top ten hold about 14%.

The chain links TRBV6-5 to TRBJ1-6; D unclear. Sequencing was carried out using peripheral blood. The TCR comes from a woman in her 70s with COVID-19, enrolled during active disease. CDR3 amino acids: CASTIGSYNSPLHF. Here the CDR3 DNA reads TGTGCCAGCACGATCGGGTCCTATAATTCACCCCTCCACTTT.